This T cell receptor beta chain is drawn from a study of cytomegalovirus exposure and HLA in healthy donors. General study findings and limits: When presence/absence was analysed, sequencing depth was taken to be roughly uniform across donors.

Only a few counts were recorded for this clone. Antigen: not known. The PCR ran on 60 Vbeta and 13 Jbeta primers. The assay was immunoSEQ multiplex PCR, and TCRdb's table has in-frame clones only and misses some. Of 45,000 to 65,000 clones listed, roughly 84% are singletons. The CDR3 spans 18 residues. V lost 0 bases, J lost 0 bases, and 8 bases stayed unmatched. Germline CDR1 SGHRS, CDR2 YFSETQ. The rearrangement links TRBV5-1 to TRBJ1-1, with TRBD1 identical over 10 bases. The origin of this receptor is a woman aged 18-29 years in good health and CMV-seronegative. Sequencing used PBMCs. The CDR3 is CASSLGRDRGQLNTEAFF. DNA of the CDR3: TGCGCCAGCAGCTTGGGGCGGGACAGGGGTCAATTGAACACTGAAGCTTTCTTT.